This T cell receptor beta chain was sequenced during a study of T cell clones after liver transplantation. Study in general: Blood was drawn pre-transplant, before withdrawal, and after full or failed withdrawal. Study-wide points: The donor-reactive repertoire was only partly measurable in a couple of subjects, lacking donor cells.

In germline, CDR1 is MGHRA, CDR2 YSYEKL. The trim removed 2 bases at V and 7 bases at J, leaving 10 bases unmatched. This CDR3 has 15 amino acids. Only in-frame clones appear in the TCRdb table, and some are missing; sequencing was by immunoSEQ multiplex PCR. The table lists around 78,000 clones, roughly 80% of them singletons. As regards this clone: What it binds is not known.

Source: CD4+ T cells from blood, taken at the 22-month timepoint. V usage is TRBV4-1 and J usage is TRBJ2-5; 7 nucleotides align to TRBD1. The source of this sequence is a human patient who received a liver transplant. Some T cells could come from the graft donor. For the CDR3, the DNA is TGCGCCAGCAGCCAAATCGACAGGGTCCCGGTGACCCAGTACTTC. Its translation is CASSQIDRVPVTQYF.